These 4 T cell receptor beta chains share one sample of origin, sequenced in a study of OX40 agonist ivuxolimab in advanced cancers. Here immunoSEQ multiplex PCR was the method, and the copy in TCRdb shows in-frame clones only, minus some. The data show about 65,000 clones, about 82% seen once. The sequencing used CD4+ or CD8+ T cells sorted from blood, collected in a trial of the OX40 agonist ivuxolimab. All receptors come from an adult with an advanced solid tumor such as melanoma, head and neck, liver or kidney cancer.

In regard to this clone: An end of the junction differs from the germline gene, which may be a read error. V usage is TRBV18 and J usage is TRBJ2-1; weak D call: TRBD1 (5 bases). Germline V gives CDR1 KGHSH, CDR2 LQKENI. The CDR3 loop spans 15 amino acids. The CDR3 nucleotides are TGTGCCAGCTCACCATACTCAGGGCTCTACGATGAGCAGTTCTTC. Its protein is CASSPYSGLYDEQFF.

The rearrangement joins TRBV11-3 to TRBJ2-1, with D uncertain. CDR1 is SGHNT, CDR2 YENEEA, per germline. The CDR3 consists of 15 residues. Trimming left V 5 bases short and J 6 bases short, with 17 bases between. The CDR3 loop reads CASSLRTVWGNEQFF. DNA for the CDR3: TGTGCCAGCAGCCTGAGGACGGTCTGGGGCAATGAGCAGTTCTTC.

The DNA of the CDR3 is TGTGCCAGCAGTTACTCGAAACGGGCGCTGAACACTGAAGCTTTCTTT. It translates to CASSYSKRALNTEAFF. This chain joins TRBV6-5 and TRBJ1-1; D not certain. Trimming took off 0 bases at V and 0 bases at J, with 11 bases between the two ends. Germline loops: CDR1 MNHEY, CDR2 SVGAGI. The CDR3 loop spans 16 amino acids.

Here the CDR3 reads CASSPSARGMSTDTQYF. The CDR3 DNA follows: TGCGCCAGCAGTCCAAGCGCTCGCGGGATGAGCACAGATACGCAGTATTTT. The rearrangement joins TRBV4-3 to TRBJ2-3; the D gene is possibly TRBD2 (6 bases). The CDR3 contains 17 residues. Germline assignment: CDR1 LGHNA and CDR2 YSLEER. V was shortened by 6 bases and J by 0 bases, with 19 bases between the two germline ends.